The sequence of this TCR beta chain was determined in a study of shared clonotypes between healthy human individuals. Study summary: Each donor's CD8 memory used one plate, CD8 naive two, each CD4 subset three.

V was pared by 5 bases and J by 2 bases, with 6 bases of the junction left unmatched. From germline, CDR1 is SGHVS and CDR2 FNYEAQ. This CDR3 has 14 residues. Findings and limits, study-wide: Sequencing depth was a factor that was expected to affect clonotype sharing among donors. Sample collection involved blood only; tissue repertoires are likely different.

As regards this clone: What it recognizes is unknown.

Genomic DNA from each subset was divided evenly over several immunoSEQ plates. The table came from immunoSEQ multiplex PCR; TCRdb's copy has only in-frame clones and leaves some out. The table includes under 2.5 million clones, roughly 90% detected once. The sample was naive CD4+ T cells from PBMCs. Subset reported: CD45RA+ positively selected. This chain links TRBV7-6 with TRBJ2-7, with TRBD1 matching over 7 bases. The receptor's source is a young man in good health. Some clones in this sample may be carry-over from other donors' samples. CDR3 loop: CASSITGQAYEQYF. In DNA form, the CDR3 reads TGTGCCAGCAGCATAACTGGACAGGCCTACGAGCAGTACTTC.